What follows are 16 T cell receptor beta chains derived from one specimen sequenced in a study of T cells in Graves' hyperthyroidism and ophthalmopathy. RNA transcripts gave rise to amplified TCR beta CDR3 regions. First-round RT-PCR of the TCR CDR3 relied on the HTBI primer set. In TCRdb, the multiplex PCR reads were re-called with MiXCR into one record per CDR3 protein. The table records about 350,000 distinct CDR3 sequences, roughly 18% of them present only once. The sequenced sample was blood. These receptors were taken from a middle-aged woman with Graves' ophthalmopathy.

There are a few counts of this clonotype. The chain employs TRBV11-1 and TRBJ2-6; D is uncertain. The CDR3 is 17 amino acids. The germline V gene encodes CDR1 SGHAT and CDR2 FQDESV (reference sequence). The V and J ends lost 4 bases and 0 bases respectively, with 13 bases between them. CDR3 residues: CASSSGYGVSGANVLTF. CDR3 bases: TGTGCCAGCAGCTCAGGCTATGGGGTCTCTGGGGCCAACGTCCTGACTTTC.

This clonotype was seen repeatedly, ten times or more. V is TRBV7-9 and J is TRBJ2-5; 9 bases line up with TRBD1. CDR1 SEHNR and CDR2 FQNEAQ come from the germline V gene (reference sequence). The V gene end was trimmed by 4 bases and the J gene end by 4 bases; junction bases not matched to a gene: 7. The CDR3 has 15 residues. The CDR3 here is CASSSLQTGGETQYF. CDR3 sequence (DNA): TGTGCCAGCAGCTCCCTACAGACAGGGGGAGAGACCCAGTACTTC.

The chain combines TRBV30 with TRBJ1-1; D gene uncertain. The germline CDR1 and CDR2 sequences are GTSNPN and SVGIG (reference sequence). V was clipped by 6 bases and J by 1 base, with 9 bases between them. This CDR3 comprises 12 residues. CDR3 sequence reads: CACGPWNTEAFF. The DNA of the CDR3 is TGTGCCTGTGGACCTTGGAACACTGAAGCTTTCTTT.

The J gene is TRBJ1-5, the V gene TRBV15; D ambiguous. V was trimmed by 4 bases and J by 6 bases, leaving 22 bases between them. The CDR3 consists of 17 residues. Germline values: CDR1 LNHNV, CDR2 YYDKDF (reference sequence). The CDR3 DNA reads as TGTGCCACCAGCAAAAGATCGGGCAGCCAGGTCGGTCAGCCCCAGCATTTT. Translation: CATSKRSGSQVGQPQHF.

In this sample, this clonotype turned up many times. The rearrangement joins TRBV12-3 or TRBV12-4 to TRBJ1-6; perhaps TRBD1 as D (5 bases). V was pared by 5 bases and J by 7 bases, with 9 bases between. The CDR3 has 13 residues. The CDR3 sequence: CASSPTVNSPLHF. The CDR3 bases are TGTGCCAGCAGTCCGACAGTCAATTCACCCCTCCACTTT.

This clonotype was seen only a few times. The DNA is omitted, as the CDR3 cannot be located on it reliably, and the CDR3 follows TCRdb's listing. The chain links TRBV27 to TRBJ2-7; the table's TRBD1 call for D was not verified on the DNA. The length of the CDR3 is 15 amino acids, counting both ends. Germline CDR1 is MNHEY and CDR2 is SMNVEV (reference sequence). CDR3: CASSLDFWGVGITIF.

This clonotype occurred many times. The CDR3 here is CATSRRGLGANVLTF. CDR3 nucleotides: TGTGCCACCAGCCGCAGGGGGCTTGGGGCCAACGTCCTGACTTTC. The chain carries TRBV15 and TRBJ2-6; 8 nucleotides agree with TRBD1. The CDR3 loop spans 15 amino acids. Unmatched junction bases numbered 3, after V lost 5 bases and J lost 3 bases. The germline gives CDR1 LNHNV, CDR2 YYDKDF (reference sequence).

The chain joins TRBV18 to TRBJ2-3, with unresolved D. Germline-derived CDR1 and CDR2 are KGHSH and LQKENI. There are 9 residues in the CDR3. CDR3 coding DNA: TGTGCAGTGGAGATATCGCAGTATTTT. Translated: CAVEISQYF. Based on the CDR3 plus reference TRBV18 and TRBJ2-3, the full variable domain is NAGVMQNPRHLVRRRGQEARLRCSPMKGHSHVYWYRQLPEEGLKFMVYLQKENIIDESGMPKERFSAEFPKEGPSILRIQQVVRGDSAAYFCAVEISQYFGPGTRLTVL.

This chain connects TRBV5-1 to TRBJ2-7; 7 nucleotides line up with TRBD2. Per the germline V gene, CDR1 is SGHRS and CDR2 is YFSETQ. The CDR3 has 14 residues. The junction had 13 bases not matched to a gene; V was cut back by 7 bases and J by 6 bases. The CDR3 here is CASGQEGGPREQYF. The CDR3 DNA reads as TGCGCCAGCGGGCAGGAGGGAGGGCCTCGCGAGCAGTACTTC.

This clonotype was counted a few times. The rearrangement joins TRBV7-2 to TRBJ2-7; TRBD2 matches at 8 bases. This CDR3 is built from 15 residues. Germline loops: CDR1 SGHTA, CDR2 FQGNSA. V was pared by 3 bases and J by 7 bases, with 11 bases of the junction left unmatched. The CDR3 sequence is CASSLSGSTSGEQYF. CDR3 bases: TGTGCCAGCAGCTTGAGCGGGAGCACGTCAGGGGAGCAGTACTTC.

This clonotype was recorded at least ten times. This chain uses TRBV11-2 with TRBJ2-3, with 10 positions matching TRBD2. The CDR3 loop spans 17 amino acids. J gave up 2 bases and V 4 bases, and 9 bases lay outside the gene matches. CDR1 is SGHAT and CDR2 is FQNNGV in the germline V gene. The CDR3 protein is CASSSTRTSGLTDTQYF. DNA for the CDR3: TGTGCCAGCAGCTCGACACGGACTAGCGGTCTCACAGATACGCAGTATTTT.

This clonotype was seen at least ten times. The gene calls are TRBV7-3 and TRBJ1-1; no clear D. The CDR3 contains 14 residues. The germline V gene encodes CDR1 SGHTA and CDR2 FQGTGA. V lost 6 bases and J 1 base, leaving 12 bases between the germline ends. The CDR3 loop reads CASRSRPQNTEAFF. In nucleotides, the CDR3 is TGTGCCAGCAGGTCCAGACCGCAGAACACTGAAGCTTTCTTT.

This clonotype was counted at least ten times. The V and J genes are TRBV6-2 or TRBV6-3 and TRBJ1-1, with D hard to call. Germline V gene lookup returns CDR1 MNHEY and CDR2 SVGEGT. The CDR3 is 15 amino acids. Trimming took 7 bases from V and 1 from J, leaving 16 bases between them. CDR3 nucleotides: TGTGCCAGCACCGCCCCACCGGGTACGAACACTGAAGCTTTCTTT. Amino acids: CASTAPPGTNTEAFF.

Concerning this clonotype: One end of the junction fails to match germline, which may point to a read error. V usage is TRBV6-1 and J usage is TRBJ2-7, with 15 bases lining up with TRBD2. CDR3 length: 17 residues. Germline CDR1 and CDR2: MNHNS and SASEGT. CDR3 bases: TGTCCCAGCAGTGCCCGGACTAGCGGGAGGGCCTCCTACGAGCAGTACTTC. Translated: CPSSARTSGRASYEQYF.

This clonotype showed up just a few times. The genes are TRBV12-5 and TRBJ1-2; D remains ambiguous. Germline V lookup: CDR1 LGHNT, CDR2 FRNRAP. Trimming pared 7 bases from V and 5 bases from J, leaving 14 bases between. This CDR3 has 13 amino acids. The CDR3 sequence: CASVYSGGYGYTF. CDR3 sequence (DNA): TGTGCTAGTGTTTACTCAGGAGGGTATGGCTACACCTTC.

In this sample, this clonotype turned up many times. The chain joins TRBV10-3 to TRBJ2-5; no firm D call. This CDR3 is 12 amino acids long. The germline V and J ends were trimmed by 2 bases and 5 bases, with 6 bases remaining between them. The germline gives CDR1 ENHRY, CDR2 SYGVKD. The CDR3 reads CAISENNETQYF. CDR3 coding DNA: TGTGCCATCAGTGAGAACAACGAGACCCAGTACTTC.